The rows below give T cell receptor beta chains drawn from one sample of a study of cytomegalovirus exposure and HLA in healthy donors. Here immunoSEQ multiplex PCR was the method, and the copy in TCRdb shows in-frame clones only, minus some. Among 35,000 to 55,000 clones listed, 55% to 75% were seen once. Sequenced: PBMCs. The receptor source for this set is a woman in her 30s in good health and CMV-seronegative. Both conserved end residues are part of each CDR3. A D gene is named only where the DNA matches it firmly. Only part of the rows carry a size: once, few, many, or a class if the clone is expanded.

d_gene: NA; abundance: NA; j_gene: TRBJ1-1; v_gene: TRBV28; len: 20; CDR3nt: TGTGCCAGCAGTTTGGGTCCAGGGAAATTCGAAGGATTACGGAACACTGAAGCTTTCTTT; CDR3aa: CASSLGPGKFEGLRNTEAFF
d_gene: NA; abundance: NA; j_gene: TRBJ1-1; v_gene: TRBV6-5; len: 11; CDR3nt: TGTGCCAGCTGGTGGGAGACTGAAGCTTTCTTT; CDR3aa: CASWWETEAFF
d_gene: TRBD2; abundance: few; j_gene: TRBJ2-7; v_gene: TRBV7-2; len: 15; CDR3nt: TGTGCCAGTGGAAGCTCGGGACTAGCCTTCTACGAGCAGTACTTC; CDR3aa: CASGSSGLAFYEQYF
d_gene: NA; abundance: NA; j_gene: TRBJ1-6; v_gene: TRBV5-1; len: 16; CDR3nt: TGCGCCAGCAGCCCCAGAAGGAGCTCCTATAATTCACCCCTCCACTTT; CDR3aa: CASSPRRSSYNSPLHF
d_gene: TRBD1; abundance: NA; j_gene: TRBJ1-6; v_gene: TRBV27; len: 14; CDR3nt: TGTGCCAGCAACCGAGGGGACAGGGCCTCACCCCTCCACTTT; CDR3aa: CASNRGDRASPLHF
d_gene: TRBD2; abundance: NA; j_gene: TRBJ2-2; v_gene: TRBV9; len: 16; CDR3nt: TGTGCCAGCAGCGTAGACGGGACTAGCGGGACCGGGGAGCTGTTTTTT; CDR3aa: CASSVDGTSGTGELFF
d_gene: NA; abundance: few; j_gene: TRBJ2-7; v_gene: TRBV6-6; len: 15; CDR3nt: TGTGCCAGCAGTCTTCCTCCGGACAGCTCCTACGAGCAGTACTTC; CDR3aa: CASSLPPDSSYEQYF
d_gene: NA; abundance: NA; j_gene: TRBJ1-1; v_gene: TRBV6-6; len: 14; CDR3nt: TGTGCCAGCACCCCAGGACAGACGAACACTGAAGCTTTCTTT; CDR3aa: CASTPGQTNTEAFF
d_gene: TRBD1; abundance: many; j_gene: TRBJ2-7; v_gene: TRBV30; len: 15; CDR3nt: TGTGCCTGGGGCTTTGGAGGACAGGGTCGGTACGAGCAGTACTTC; CDR3aa: CAWGFGGQGRYEQYF
d_gene: NA; abundance: few; j_gene: TRBJ1-1; v_gene: TRBV28; len: 14; CDR3nt: TGTGCCAGCACCGAAGTCACAGGATACACTGAAGCTTTCTTT; CDR3aa: CASTEVTGYTEAFF
d_gene: NA; abundance: NA; j_gene: TRBJ2-7; v_gene: TRBV5-1; len: 16; CDR3nt: TGCGCCAGCGCCATGGCGGAGGGCCAGGGCTTCGGTAAGGAGTACTTC; CDR3aa: CASAMAEGQGFGKEYF
d_gene: NA; abundance: once; j_gene: TRBJ2-5; v_gene: TRBV5-1; len: 11; CDR3nt: TGCGCCAGCAGCAATAGGGGGACCCAGTACTTC; CDR3aa: CASSNRGTQYF
d_gene: TRBD1; abundance: few; j_gene: TRBJ1-3; v_gene: TRBV29-1; len: 15; CDR3nt: TGCAGCGCATGGGACAGTGATGACTCTGGAAACACCATATATTTT; CDR3aa: CSAWDSDDSGNTIYF
d_gene: TRBD1; abundance: NA; j_gene: TRBJ2-3; v_gene: TRBV29-1; len: 15; CDR3nt: TGCAGCGTCTTGCCTGGGGACAGGGTCACAGATACGCAGTATTTT; CDR3aa: CSVLPGDRVTDTQYF
d_gene: NA; abundance: NA; j_gene: TRBJ1-1; v_gene: TRBV29-1; len: 13; CDR3nt: TGCAGCGTGGAGAGTACGGGGAGCACTGAAGCTTTCTTT; CDR3aa: CSVESTGSTEAFF
d_gene: TRBD1; abundance: NA; j_gene: TRBJ2-5; v_gene: TRBV19; len: 13; CDR3nt: TGTGCCAGTAGTCCCGGACAGGGAGAGACCCAGTACTTC; CDR3aa: CASSPGQGETQYF
d_gene: NA; abundance: NA; j_gene: TRBJ1-2; v_gene: TRBV27; len: 15; CDR3nt: TGTGCCAGCAGTTTTGTGGGAACAGGCCACTATGGCTACACCTTC; CDR3aa: CASSFVGTGHYGYTF
d_gene: TRBD2; abundance: NA; j_gene: TRBJ2-5; v_gene: TRBV13; len: 12; CDR3nt: TGTGCCAGCAGCTTAGCTAGCGGGAGGCTGTACTTC; CDR3aa: CASSLASGRLYF
d_gene: NA; abundance: once; j_gene: TRBJ1-4; v_gene: TRBV27; len: 15; CDR3nt: TGTGCCAGCAGTTCACAGATCGCAACTAATGAAAAACTGTTTTTT; CDR3aa: CASSSQIATNEKLFF
d_gene: NA; abundance: NA; j_gene: TRBJ1-2; v_gene: TRBV27; len: 13; CDR3nt: TGTGCCAGCAGTTGGACAGCTGGCTATGGCTACACCTTC; CDR3aa: CASSWTAGYGYTF